What follows are 30 T cell receptor beta chains derived from one specimen sequenced in a study of CD8 T cells in Susac syndrome. With random hexamers, roughly 0.45 to 1 ug RNA was reverse transcribed. A single record per CDR3 protein comes from TCRdb applying MiXCR to the immunoSEQ multiplex PCR reads. Of roughly 400,000 distinct CDR3 sequences listed, more than 80% are singletons. The sequencing sample was made of CD8+ T cells from PBMCs. The source of these receptors is a human donor with multiple sclerosis.

The V call is TRBV6-5, the J call TRBJ2-5, with 8 positions matching TRBD2. CDR3 length equals 16 residues. CDR1 and CDR2 from the germline V gene are MNHEY and SVGAGI. The J segment lost 4 bases and the V segment lost 2 bases, leaving 9 bases of the junction unmatched. CDR3 protein: CASSYTLSGGTETQYF. Written as DNA, the CDR3 is TGTGCCAGCAGTTACACCCTCAGCGGGGGAACAGAGACCCAGTACTTC.

This clonotype was observed a few times. This rearrangement joins TRBV27 to TRBJ1-1; D may be TRBD1 (5 bases). This CDR3 region has 11 residues. Germline V CDR1 and CDR2: MNHEY, SMNVEV (reference sequence). DNA of the CDR3: TGTGCTAGTGGCGGGGGCACTGAAGCTTTCTTT. Translating gives CASGGGTEAFF.

The CDR3 is CASSLDGSEETQYF. The CDR3 coding sequence is TGTGCCAGCAGCTTAGACGGATCAGAAGAGACCCAGTACTTC. V is TRBV11-3 and J is TRBJ2-5, with D unclear. There are 14 residues in the CDR3. The germline V gene has CDR1 SGHNT and CDR2 YENEEA. V was trimmed by 0 bases and J by 3 bases, leaving 8 bases between them. The whole variable domain, remainder taken from reference TRBV11-3 and TRBJ2-5, is EAGVVQSPRYKIIEKKQPVAFWCNPISGHNTLYWYLQNLGQGPELLIRYENEEAVDDSQLPKDRFSAERLKGVDSTLKIQPAELGDSAVYLCASSLDGSEETQYFGPGTRLLVL.

The chain recombines TRBV7-2 with TRBJ1-1; possible D gene TRBD1, 6 bases. CDR3 length: 16 amino acids. Germline loops: CDR1 SGHTA, CDR2 FQGNSA. The germline V and J ends were trimmed by 6 bases and 0 bases, with 17 bases remaining between them. The DNA of the CDR3 is TGTGCCAGCAGTGAGGCGGCAGGGGTCATGAACACTGAAGCTTTCTTT. This encodes CASSEAAGVMNTEAFF.

This chain connects TRBV28 to TRBJ1-1; the match to TRBD1 covers 8 bases. Per germline, CDR1 MDHEN and CDR2 SYDVKM. With V trimmed by 5 bases and J by 4 bases, 15 bases remained unmatched. CDR3 length: 17 residues. DNA for the CDR3: TGTGCCAGCAGTCCTCCCGGCGGGACAGGCCACTCCACTGAAGCTTTCTTT. This gives the protein CASSPPGGTGHSTEAFF.

This clonotype has only a few counts. The chain uses TRBV2 and TRBJ2-7, with 7 bases that match TRBD1. With 5 bases clipped from V and 7 bases from J, the junction kept 8 bases outside the gene matches. Germline CDR1 and CDR2: SNHLY and FYNNEI. The CDR3 is made up of 13 amino acids. The CDR3 loop is CASSSWTGQEQYF. CDR3 nucleotide sequence: TGTGCCAGCAGTTCCTGGACAGGCCAAGAGCAGTACTTC.

The chain is built from TRBV19 and TRBJ1-2; D call uncertain. V dropped 5 bases and J dropped 0 bases, with 13 bases sitting between them. CDR1 LNHDA and CDR2 SQIVND come from the germline V gene (reference sequence). This CDR3 contains 15 residues. CDR3: CASSHPSMANYGYTF. Here the CDR3 DNA reads TGTGCCAGTAGTCATCCATCAATGGCTAACTATGGCTACACCTTC.

The V call is TRBV5-1, the J call TRBJ2-4; possibly TRBD1 for D (6 bases). This CDR3 comprises 16 residues. From germline, CDR1 is SGHRS and CDR2 YFSETQ. The V and J ends lost 0 bases and 5 bases respectively, with 15 bases between them. As DNA, the CDR3 is TGCGCCAGCAGCTTGGCCCTGGGGGCCCCAGAAAACATTCAGTACTTC. Residues: CASSLALGAPENIQYF.

This clonotype was seen only a few times. The chain has TRBV11-2 and TRBJ2-1; D is possibly TRBD2 (6 bases). V lost 5 bases, J lost 9 bases, and 14 bases lay in between. Germline V lookup: CDR1 SGHAT, CDR2 FQNNGV. There are 13 residues in the CDR3. The DNA for the CDR3 is TGTGCCAGCAGCATACGTGGAGGGCCTGAGCAGTTCTTC. It yields the protein CASSIRGGPEQFF.

The gene calls are TRBV28 and TRBJ2-1; 12 bases agree with TRBD2. J gave up 2 bases and V 5 bases, and 16 bases lay outside the gene matches. This CDR3 has 20 residues. CDR1 is MDHEN, CDR2 SYDVKM, per germline. The CDR3 region is CASSPASYRTSGNPYNEQFF. DNA of the CDR3: TGTGCCAGCAGTCCTGCCTCCTACCGGACTAGCGGGAATCCCTACAATGAGCAGTTCTTC.

The chain combines TRBV4-2 with TRBJ1-5; D is possibly TRBD1 (5 bases). The CDR3 contains 20 residues. Trimming stripped 0 bases from V and 5 bases from J, with 26 bases between. Looked up from germline, CDR1 is LGHNA and CDR2 is YNFKEQ. CDR3 sequence reads: CASSQDIRREIRGLYQPQHF. The CDR3 coding sequence is TGTGCCAGCAGCCAAGATATCCGCAGGGAGATTCGCGGATTATATCAGCCCCAGCATTTT.

This chain joins TRBV4-1 and TRBJ1-4; D is possibly TRBD1 (5 bases). Deletions cut 1 base from V and 7 bases from J, with 16 bases between. CDR3 length equals 16 residues. Germline CDR1 MGHRA, CDR2 YSYEKL. The CDR3 reads CASSQATGAVSEKLFF. The CDR3 nucleotides are TGCGCCAGCAGCCAAGCAACAGGAGCAGTTAGTGAAAAACTGTTTTTT.

The rearrangement uses TRBV6-4 and TRBJ1-2, with TRBD1 matching 8 bases. The V segment lost 3 bases and the J segment 4 bases; nucleotides outside the gene matches: 4. Germline lookup yields CDR1 MRHNA and CDR2 SNTAGT. The CDR3 loop spans 14 amino acids. CDR3 in amino acids: CASSESDRGYGYTF. The CDR3 DNA is TGTGCCAGCAGTGAATCTGACAGGGGCTATGGCTACACCTTC.

The chain combines TRBV12-3 or TRBV12-4 with TRBJ1-4, with 7 bases aligning to TRBD1. V was clipped by 4 bases and J by 3 bases; unmatched bases: 11. The CDR3 sequence is 17 residues long. CDR3 nucleotide sequence: TGTGCCAGCAGTTCTAACAGGGGATTATCAGCTAATGAAAAACTGTTTTTT. It yields the protein CASSSNRGLSANEKLFF.

The chain couples TRBV7-9 to TRBJ2-7, with 10 bases lining up with TRBD2. The V and J ends lost 5 bases and 3 bases, in that order; junction bases with no gene match: 10. The CDR3 is 16 amino acids. Germline V gene sequence: CDR1 SEHNR, CDR2 FQNEAQ (reference sequence). The CDR3 spells CASSREAGGPYYEQYF. In DNA, the CDR3 is TGTGCCAGCAGCCGCGAAGCGGGAGGGCCGTACTACGAGCAGTACTTC.

The chain uses TRBV10-3 and TRBJ1-5, with TRBD1 as a possible D gene (5 bases). V was trimmed by 8 bases and J by 5 bases, leaving 16 bases between them. CDR3 length equals 14 residues. The germline CDR1 and CDR2 sequences are ENHRY and SYGVKD. The CDR3 nucleotides are TGTGCCATCGGGAACGGGACCGGGGATCAGCCCCAGCATTTT. Amino acid sequence: CAIGNGTGDQPQHF.

The rearrangement joins TRBV4-1 to TRBJ1-2; no reliable D call. The CDR3 length is 13 residues. V was pared by 1 base and J by 6 bases, with 9 bases between. Germline loops: CDR1 MGHRA, CDR2 YSYEKL. In nucleotides, the CDR3 is TGCGCCAGCAGCCAAGCTTTTGGGCATGGCTACACCTTC. It is translated as CASSQAFGHGYTF.

The rearrangement uses TRBV12-3 or TRBV12-4 and TRBJ1-1; 7 nucleotides agree with TRBD1. The CDR3 is 14 amino acids. V shed 3 bases, J shed 5 bases, and the junction held 6 bases outside the gene matches. The CDR3 sequence is CASSLTGLRTEAFF. The CDR3 DNA reads as TGTGCCAGCAGTTTGACAGGGCTTCGAACTGAAGCTTTCTTT.

V gene TRBV4-1 combines with J gene TRBJ2-7, with 15 bases lining up with TRBD2. The length of the CDR3 is 18 residues. The V segment lost 0 bases and the J segment 4 bases; nucleotides outside the gene matches: 7. CDR1 is MGHRA and CDR2 is YSYEKL in the germline V gene. CDR3 amino acids: CASSQDSGLAGGPYEQYF. DNA for the CDR3: TGCGCCAGCAGCCAAGACTCAGGACTAGCGGGGGGGCCTTACGAGCAGTACTTC.

This sequence joins TRBV28 and TRBJ2-6; D is tentatively TRBD1 or TRBD2 (5 bases each). The CDR3 is 14 residues long. Looked up from germline, CDR1 is MDHEN and CDR2 is SYDVKM. V was pared by 7 bases and J by 4 bases, with 11 bases between. DNA for the CDR3: TGTGCCAGCATCAGGGAGTCCGGGGCCAACGTCCTGACTTTC. Its protein is CASIRESGANVLTF. Complete variable domain (other parts from reference TRBV28 and TRBJ2-6): DVKVTQSSRYLVKRTGEKVFLECVQDMDHENMFWYRQDPGLGLRLIYFSYDVKMKEKGDIPEGYSVSREKKERFSLILESASTNQTSMYLCASIRESGANVLTFGAGSRLTVL.

The V and J genes are TRBV7-9 and TRBJ1-1; a possible D gene is TRBD1 (5 bases). The germline gives CDR1 SEHNR, CDR2 FQNEAQ (reference sequence). V was cut by 5 bases and J by 5 bases, with 18 bases left in between. This CDR3 is 15 amino acids long. CDR3 residues: CASSDPGQGWTEAFF. CDR3 DNA: TGTGCCAGCAGCGATCCTGGGCAGGGTTGGACTGAAGCTTTCTTT.

The V call is TRBV11-2, the J call TRBJ2-1; possibly TRBD1 or TRBD2 for D (7 bases each). The ends were cut back, 2 bases at V and 7 bases at J, with 18 bases in the middle. Germline V gives CDR1 SGHAT, CDR2 FQNNGV. The CDR3 covers 16 residues. This CDR3 reads CASSLSLGQGGNEQFF. Here the CDR3 DNA reads TGTGCCAGCAGCTTATCACTCGGGCAGGGGGGGAATGAGCAGTTCTTC.

The chain combines TRBV5-6 with TRBJ2-7; the D is unclear. From germline, CDR1 is SGHDT and CDR2 YYEEEE. Trimming cost V 0 bases and J 0 bases, with 7 bases left between them. The CDR3 has 14 residues. CDR3 coding DNA: TGTGCCAGCAGCTTGGTCGGCTTCTCCTACGAGCAGTACTTC. Translated: CASSLVGFSYEQYF.

Only one count was recorded for this clonotype. V is TRBV7-6 and J is TRBJ1-1; no reliable D call. From germline, CDR1 is SGHVS and CDR2 FNYEAQ. Trimming removed 0 bases from V and 2 bases from J, with 10 bases in between. This CDR3 is built from 15 residues. The CDR3 spells CASSLAISGNTEAFF. The CDR3 nucleotides are TGTGCCAGCAGCTTAGCAATATCAGGCAACACTGAAGCTTTCTTT.

The chain carries TRBV19 and TRBJ1-5; D not certain. The germline V gene has CDR1 LNHDA and CDR2 SQIVND (reference sequence). V shed 1 base and J shed 5 bases, with 6 bases lying between them. The CDR3 extends over 13 amino acids. The CDR3 loop reads CASSIALHQPQHF. In DNA form, the CDR3 reads TGTGCCAGTAGTATAGCTCTCCATCAGCCCCAGCATTTT.

This clonotype was seen only once. This chain links TRBV20-1 with TRBJ2-7; D gene ambiguous. CDR1 and CDR2 (germline): DFQATT, SNEGSKA (reference sequence). CDR3 size: 16 residues. The germline V and J ends were trimmed by 0 bases and 1 base, with 16 bases remaining between them. The CDR3 DNA is TGCAGTGCTAGAGACCAAGGGTCGACTGTTTCCTACGAGCAGTACTTC. Protein: CSARDQGSTVSYEQYF.

The chain combines TRBV4-1 with TRBJ2-3; D is possibly TRBD2 (6 bases). Trimming removed 0 bases at V and 6 bases at J, with 19 bases between. Germline CDR1 and CDR2: MGHRA and YSYEKL. This CDR3 has 17 amino acids. The CDR3 loop is CASSQDQMGRAGDTQYF. For the CDR3, the DNA is TGCGCCAGCAGCCAAGATCAGATGGGCAGGGCGGGGGATACGCAGTATTTT.

The rearrangement joins TRBV5-1 to TRBJ2-2; D is unresolved. CDR1 is SGHRS and CDR2 is YFSETQ in the germline V gene. The CDR3 is 14 amino acids. Trimming cost V 1 base and J 4 bases, with 8 bases left between them. CDR3 sequence (DNA): TGCGCCAGCAGCTTGTTTTCCTTCACCGGGGAGCTGTTTTTT. This sequence encodes CASSLFSFTGELFF. Full variable domain (outside the CDR3, taken from reference TRBV5-1 and TRBJ2-2): KAGVTQTPRYLIKTRGQQVTLSCSPISGHRSVSWYQQTPGQGLQFLFEYFSETQRNKGNFPGRFSGRQFSNSRSEMNVSTLELGDSALYLCASSLFSFTGELFFGEGSRLTVL.

V and J are TRBV30 and TRBJ2-2, with D possibly being TRBD1 (5 bases). The germline V gene encodes CDR1 GTSNPN and CDR2 SVGIG (reference sequence). The CDR3 contains 15 residues. Trimming took off 5 bases at V and 1 base at J, with 14 bases between the two ends. DNA of the CDR3: TGTGCCTGGGATGGGGCCGTGATGAACACCGGGGAGCTGTTTTTT. This codes for CAWDGAVMNTGELFF.

V and J are TRBV27 and TRBJ2-1; TRBD2 aligns across 7 bases. Germline CDR1 reads MNHEY; CDR2 reads SMNVEV (reference sequence). Losses at the gene ends were 5 bases for V and 3 bases for J; bases not matched to a gene: 7. The CDR3 consists of 15 residues. For the CDR3, the DNA is TGTGCCAGCAGTCCTTGGACTAGTCTCTACAATGAGCAGTTCTTC. Protein sequence: CASSPWTSLYNEQFF.